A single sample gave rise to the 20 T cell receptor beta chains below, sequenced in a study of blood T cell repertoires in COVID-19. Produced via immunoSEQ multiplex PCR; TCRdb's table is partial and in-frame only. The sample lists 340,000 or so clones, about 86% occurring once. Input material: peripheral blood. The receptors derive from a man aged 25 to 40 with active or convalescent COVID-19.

The CDR3 loop reads CATSDGTGLREQFF. The CDR3 DNA reads TGTGCCACCAGTGATGGGACAGGGCTAAGGGAGCAGTTCTTC. The chain recombines TRBV24-1 with TRBJ2-1; TRBD1 matches 9 bases. Germline CDR1 KGHDR, CDR2 SFDVKD. CDR3 length: 14 amino acids. Trimming removed 3 bases from V and 10 bases from J; junction bases left unmatched: 6.

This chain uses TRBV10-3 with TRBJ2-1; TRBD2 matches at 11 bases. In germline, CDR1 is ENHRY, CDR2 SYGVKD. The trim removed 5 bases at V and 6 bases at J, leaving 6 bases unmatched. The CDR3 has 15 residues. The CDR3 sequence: CAISKASGGPNEQFF. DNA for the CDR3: TGTGCCATCAGTAAAGCTAGCGGGGGGCCCAATGAGCAGTTCTTC.

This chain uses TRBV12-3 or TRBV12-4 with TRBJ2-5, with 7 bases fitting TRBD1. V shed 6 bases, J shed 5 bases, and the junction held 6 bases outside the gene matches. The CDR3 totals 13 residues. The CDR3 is CASRGTGEETQYF. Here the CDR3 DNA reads TGTGCCAGCAGAGGAACAGGGGAGGAGACCCAGTACTTC.

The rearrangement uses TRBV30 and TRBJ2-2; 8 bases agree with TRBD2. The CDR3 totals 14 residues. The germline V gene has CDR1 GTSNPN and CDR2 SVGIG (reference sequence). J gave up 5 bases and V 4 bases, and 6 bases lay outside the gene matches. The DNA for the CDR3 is TGTGCCTGGAACGTAGCGGGACTTACCGGGGAGCTGTTTTTT. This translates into CAWNVAGLTGELFF.

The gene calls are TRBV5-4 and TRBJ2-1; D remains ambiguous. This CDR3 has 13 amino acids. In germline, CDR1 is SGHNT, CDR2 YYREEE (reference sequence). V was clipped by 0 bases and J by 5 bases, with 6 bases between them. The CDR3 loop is CASSLGSNNEQFF. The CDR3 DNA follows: TGTGCCAGCAGCTTGGGGAGTAACAATGAGCAGTTCTTC.

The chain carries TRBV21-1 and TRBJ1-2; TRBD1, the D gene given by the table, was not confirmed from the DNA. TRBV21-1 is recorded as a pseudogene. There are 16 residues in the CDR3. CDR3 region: CASQGPDITLNYGYTF. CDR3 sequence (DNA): TGTGCCAGCCAAGGACCGGACATTACGCTTAACTATGGCTACACCTTC.

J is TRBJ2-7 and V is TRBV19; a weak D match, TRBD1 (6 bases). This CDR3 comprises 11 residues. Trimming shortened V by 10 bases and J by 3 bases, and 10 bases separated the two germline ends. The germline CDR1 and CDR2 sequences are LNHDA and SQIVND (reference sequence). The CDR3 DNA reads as TGTGCCACAAGGGACAACTACGAGCAGTACTTC. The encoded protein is CATRDNYEQYF.

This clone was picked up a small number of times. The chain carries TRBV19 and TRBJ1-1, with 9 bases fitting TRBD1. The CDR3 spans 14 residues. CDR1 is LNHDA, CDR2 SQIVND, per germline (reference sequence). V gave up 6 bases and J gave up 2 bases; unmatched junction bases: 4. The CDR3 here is CASRRTGVNTEAFF. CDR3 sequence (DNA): TGTGCCAGTAGGCGGACAGGGGTAAACACTGAAGCTTTCTTT.

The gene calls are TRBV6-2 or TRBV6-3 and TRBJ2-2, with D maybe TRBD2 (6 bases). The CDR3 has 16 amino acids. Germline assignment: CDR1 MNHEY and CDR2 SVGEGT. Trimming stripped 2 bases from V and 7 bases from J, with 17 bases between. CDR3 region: CASSYLWRAGGGELFF. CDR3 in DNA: TGTGCCAGCAGTTACCTCTGGAGGGCCGGAGGCGGGGAGCTGTTTTTT.

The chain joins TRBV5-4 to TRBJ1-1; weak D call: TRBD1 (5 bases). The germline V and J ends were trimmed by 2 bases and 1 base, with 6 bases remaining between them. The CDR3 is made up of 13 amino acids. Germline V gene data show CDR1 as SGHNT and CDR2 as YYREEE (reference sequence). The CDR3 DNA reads TGTGCCAGCAGCTTCCAGGGGAACACTGAAGCTTTCTTT. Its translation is CASSFQGNTEAFF.

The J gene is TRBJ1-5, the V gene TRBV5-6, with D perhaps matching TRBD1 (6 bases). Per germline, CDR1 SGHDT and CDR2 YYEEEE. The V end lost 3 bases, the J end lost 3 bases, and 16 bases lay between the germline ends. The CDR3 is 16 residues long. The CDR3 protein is CASSSLLQGHNQPQHF. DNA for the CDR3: TGTGCCAGCAGCTCGTTGCTGCAGGGGCACAATCAGCCCCAGCATTTT.

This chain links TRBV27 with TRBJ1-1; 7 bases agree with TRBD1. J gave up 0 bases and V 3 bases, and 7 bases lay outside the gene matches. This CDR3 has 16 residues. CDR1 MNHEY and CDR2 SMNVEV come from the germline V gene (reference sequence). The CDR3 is CASSFISGQLNTEAFF. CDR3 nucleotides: TGTGCCAGCAGTTTCATCTCGGGACAGTTGAACACTGAAGCTTTCTTT.

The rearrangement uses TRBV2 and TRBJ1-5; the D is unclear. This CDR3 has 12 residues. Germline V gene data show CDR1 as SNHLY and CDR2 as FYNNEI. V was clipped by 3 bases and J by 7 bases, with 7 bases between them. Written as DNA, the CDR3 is TGTGCCAGCAGTGACCCGGGGCAGCCCCAGCATTTT. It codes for CASSDPGQPQHF.

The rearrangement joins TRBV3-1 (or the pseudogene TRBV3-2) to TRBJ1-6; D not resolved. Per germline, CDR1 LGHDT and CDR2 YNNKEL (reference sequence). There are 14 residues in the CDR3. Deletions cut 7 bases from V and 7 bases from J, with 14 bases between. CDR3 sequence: CASTAEGSNSPLHF. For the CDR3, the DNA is TGTGCCAGCACGGCGGAGGGCTCAAATTCACCCCTCCACTTT.

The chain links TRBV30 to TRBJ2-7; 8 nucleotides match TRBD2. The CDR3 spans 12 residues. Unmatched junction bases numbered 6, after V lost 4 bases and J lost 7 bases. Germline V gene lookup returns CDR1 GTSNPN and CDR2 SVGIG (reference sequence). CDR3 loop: CAWNPGGVEQYF. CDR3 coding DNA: TGTGCCTGGAACCCGGGGGGGGTAGAGCAGTACTTC.

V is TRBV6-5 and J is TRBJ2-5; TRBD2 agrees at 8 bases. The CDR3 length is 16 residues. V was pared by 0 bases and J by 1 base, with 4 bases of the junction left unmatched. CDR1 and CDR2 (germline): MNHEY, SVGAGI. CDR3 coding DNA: TGTGCCAGCAGTTACTCCACTAGCGGTTTCCAAGAGACCCAGTACTTC. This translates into CASSYSTSGFQETQYF.

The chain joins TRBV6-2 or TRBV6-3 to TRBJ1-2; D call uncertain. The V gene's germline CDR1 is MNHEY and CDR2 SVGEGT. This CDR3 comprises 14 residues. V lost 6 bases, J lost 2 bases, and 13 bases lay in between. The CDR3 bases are TGTGCCAGCAGCGCCGCCGGGATCAACTATGGCTACACCTTC. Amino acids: CASSAAGINYGYTF.

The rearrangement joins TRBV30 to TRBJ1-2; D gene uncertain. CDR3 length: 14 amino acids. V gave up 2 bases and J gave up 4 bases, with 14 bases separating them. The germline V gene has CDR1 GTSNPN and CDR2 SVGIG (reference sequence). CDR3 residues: CAWSLRGYGYGYTF. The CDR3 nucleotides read TGTGCCTGGAGTCTACGAGGGTACGGCTATGGCTACACCTTC.

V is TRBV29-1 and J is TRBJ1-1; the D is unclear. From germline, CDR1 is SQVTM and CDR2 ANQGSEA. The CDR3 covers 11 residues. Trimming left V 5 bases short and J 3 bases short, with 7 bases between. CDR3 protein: CSVPGYTEAFF. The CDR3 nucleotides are TGCAGCGTTCCGGGATACACTGAAGCTTTCTTT. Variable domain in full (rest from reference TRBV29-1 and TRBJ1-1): SAVISQKPSRDICQRGTSLTIQCQVDSQVTMMFWYRQQPGQSLTLIATANQGSEATYESGFVIDKFPISRPNLTFSTLTVSNMSPEDSSIYLCSVPGYTEAFFGQGTRLTVV.

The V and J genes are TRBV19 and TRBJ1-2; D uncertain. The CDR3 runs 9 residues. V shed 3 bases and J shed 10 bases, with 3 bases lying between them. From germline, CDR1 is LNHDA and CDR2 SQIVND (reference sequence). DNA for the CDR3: TGTGCCAGTAGTATTTACTACACCTTC. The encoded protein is CASSIYYTF.